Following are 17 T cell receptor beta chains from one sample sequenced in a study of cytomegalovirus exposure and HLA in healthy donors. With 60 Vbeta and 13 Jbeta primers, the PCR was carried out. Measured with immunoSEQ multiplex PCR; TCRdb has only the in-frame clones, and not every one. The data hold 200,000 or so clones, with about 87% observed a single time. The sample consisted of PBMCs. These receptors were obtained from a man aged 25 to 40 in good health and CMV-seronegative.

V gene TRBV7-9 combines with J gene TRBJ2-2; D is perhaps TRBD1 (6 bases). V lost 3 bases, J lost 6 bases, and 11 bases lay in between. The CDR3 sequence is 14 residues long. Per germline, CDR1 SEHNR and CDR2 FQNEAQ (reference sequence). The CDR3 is CASSLSGVAGELFF. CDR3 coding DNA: TGTGCCAGCAGCTTGTCAGGGGTGGCCGGGGAGCTGTTTTTT.

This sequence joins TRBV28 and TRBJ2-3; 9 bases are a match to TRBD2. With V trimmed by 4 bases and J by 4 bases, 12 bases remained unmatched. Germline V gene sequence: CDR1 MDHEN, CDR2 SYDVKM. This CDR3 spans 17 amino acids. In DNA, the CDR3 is TGTGCCAGCAGTTCAGCCTTGGGACTAGCAGCGGCAGATACGCAGTATTTT. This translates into CASSSALGLAAADTQYF.

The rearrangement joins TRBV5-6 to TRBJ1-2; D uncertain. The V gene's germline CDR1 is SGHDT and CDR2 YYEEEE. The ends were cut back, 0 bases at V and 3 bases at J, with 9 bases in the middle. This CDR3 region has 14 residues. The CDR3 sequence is CASSLGQIYYGYTF. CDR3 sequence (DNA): TGTGCCAGCAGCTTGGGGCAGATCTACTATGGCTACACCTTC.

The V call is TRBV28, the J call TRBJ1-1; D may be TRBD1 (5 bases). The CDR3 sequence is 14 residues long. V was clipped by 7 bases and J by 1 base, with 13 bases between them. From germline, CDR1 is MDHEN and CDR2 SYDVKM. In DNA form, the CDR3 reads TGTGCCAGCAATATGGGGGGGGAGAACACTGAAGCTTTCTTT. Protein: CASNMGGENTEAFF. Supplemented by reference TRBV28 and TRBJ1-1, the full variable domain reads DVKVTQSSRYLVKRTGEKVFLECVQDMDHENMFWYRQDPGLGLRLIYFSYDVKMKEKGDIPEGYSVSREKKERFSLILESASTNQTSMYLCASNMGGENTEAFFGQGTRLTVV.

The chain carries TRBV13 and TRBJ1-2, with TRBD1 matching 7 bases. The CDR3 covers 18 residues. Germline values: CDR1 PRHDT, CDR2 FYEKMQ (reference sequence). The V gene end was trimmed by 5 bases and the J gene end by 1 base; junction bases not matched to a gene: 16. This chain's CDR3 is CASSPRGLGWLHNYGYTF. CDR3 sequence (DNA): TGTGCCAGCAGCCCAAGGGGGCTCGGCTGGTTACATAACTATGGCTACACCTTC.

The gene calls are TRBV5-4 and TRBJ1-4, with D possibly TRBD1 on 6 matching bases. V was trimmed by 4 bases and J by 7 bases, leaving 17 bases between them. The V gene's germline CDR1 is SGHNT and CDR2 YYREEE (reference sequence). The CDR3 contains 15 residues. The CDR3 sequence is CASSLEGGLSEKLFF. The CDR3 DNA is TGTGCCAGCAGCCTGGAGGGGGGGCTAAGTGAAAAACTGTTTTTT.

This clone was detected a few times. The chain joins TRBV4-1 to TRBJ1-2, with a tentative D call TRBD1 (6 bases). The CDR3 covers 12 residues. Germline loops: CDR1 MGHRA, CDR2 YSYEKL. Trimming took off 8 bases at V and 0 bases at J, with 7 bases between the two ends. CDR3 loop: CASRTANYGYTF. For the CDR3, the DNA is TGCGCCAGCCGGACAGCTAACTATGGCTACACCTTC.

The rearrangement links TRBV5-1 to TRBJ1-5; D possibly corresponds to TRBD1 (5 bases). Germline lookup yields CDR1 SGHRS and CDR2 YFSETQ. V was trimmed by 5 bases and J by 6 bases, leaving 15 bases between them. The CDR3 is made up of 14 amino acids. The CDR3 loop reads CASSSTGGGQPQHF. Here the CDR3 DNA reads TGCGCCAGCAGTTCGACCGGGGGGGGTCAGCCCCAGCATTTT.

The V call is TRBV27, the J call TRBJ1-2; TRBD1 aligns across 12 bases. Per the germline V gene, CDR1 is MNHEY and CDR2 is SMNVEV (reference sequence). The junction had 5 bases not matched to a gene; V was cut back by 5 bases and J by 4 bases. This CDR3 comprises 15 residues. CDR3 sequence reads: CASSQGTGGLYGYTF. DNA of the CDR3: TGTGCCAGCAGTCAAGGGACAGGGGGCCTCTATGGCTACACCTTC.

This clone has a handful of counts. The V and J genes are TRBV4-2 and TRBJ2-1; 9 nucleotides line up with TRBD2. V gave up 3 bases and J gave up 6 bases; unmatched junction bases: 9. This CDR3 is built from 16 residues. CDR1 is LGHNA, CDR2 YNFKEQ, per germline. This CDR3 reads CASSHSPGLAPNEQFF. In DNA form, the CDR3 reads TGTGCCAGCAGCCATTCTCCGGGACTAGCCCCCAATGAGCAGTTCTTC.

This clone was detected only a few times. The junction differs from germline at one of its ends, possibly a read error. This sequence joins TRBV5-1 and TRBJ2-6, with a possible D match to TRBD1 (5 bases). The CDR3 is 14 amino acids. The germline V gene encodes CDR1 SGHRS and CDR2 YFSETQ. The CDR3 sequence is CASSFVSGANGLTF. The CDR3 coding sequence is TGCGCCAGCAGCTTTGTGTCTGGGGCCAACGGCCTGACTTTC.

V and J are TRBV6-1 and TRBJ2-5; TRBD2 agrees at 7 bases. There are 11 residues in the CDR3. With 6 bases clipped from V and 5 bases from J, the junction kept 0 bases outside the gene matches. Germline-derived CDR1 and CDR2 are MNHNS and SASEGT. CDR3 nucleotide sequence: TGTGCCAGCAGGGGGGGGGAGACCCAGTACTTC. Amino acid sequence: CASRGGETQYF.

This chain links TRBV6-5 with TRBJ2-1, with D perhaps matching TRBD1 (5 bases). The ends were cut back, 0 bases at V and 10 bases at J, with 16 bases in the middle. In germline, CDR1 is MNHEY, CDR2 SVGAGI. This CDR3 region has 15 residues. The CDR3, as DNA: TGTGCCAGCAGTTACTCGAGGCAGGGTTTGAGGGAGCAGTTCTTC. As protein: CASSYSRQGLREQFF.

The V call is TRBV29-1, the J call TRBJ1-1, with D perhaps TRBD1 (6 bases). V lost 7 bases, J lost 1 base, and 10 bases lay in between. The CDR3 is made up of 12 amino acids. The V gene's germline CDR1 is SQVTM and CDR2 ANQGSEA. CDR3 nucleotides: TGCAGCGGCATAGGGGGGAACACTGAAGCTTTCTTT. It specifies CSGIGGNTEAFF.

CDR3 nucleotide sequence: TGTGCCAGCGAACGGGACAGGAGAGATGAGCAGTTCTTC. Its translation: CASERDRRDEQFF. The chain uses TRBV6-1 and TRBJ2-1; 8 bases are a match to TRBD1. With 8 bases clipped from V and 8 bases from J, the junction kept 8 bases outside the gene matches. Germline V lookup: CDR1 MNHNS, CDR2 SASEGT. The CDR3 loop spans 13 amino acids.

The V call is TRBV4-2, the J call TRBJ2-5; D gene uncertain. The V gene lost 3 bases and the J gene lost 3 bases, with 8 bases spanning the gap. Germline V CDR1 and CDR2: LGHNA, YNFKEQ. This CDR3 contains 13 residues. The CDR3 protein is CASSQTGKETQYF. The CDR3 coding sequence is TGTGCCAGCAGCCAGACTGGTAAAGAGACCCAGTACTTC.

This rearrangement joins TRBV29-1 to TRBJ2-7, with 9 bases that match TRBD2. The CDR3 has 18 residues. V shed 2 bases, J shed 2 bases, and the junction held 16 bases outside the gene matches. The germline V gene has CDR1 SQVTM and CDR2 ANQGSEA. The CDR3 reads CSVELLAGDSGDTYEQYF. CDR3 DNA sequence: TGCAGCGTTGAATTATTAGCGGGAGATAGTGGTGATACCTACGAGCAGTACTTC.